The 27 T cell receptor beta chains given below trace back to one sample, sequenced in a study of blood T cell repertoires in COVID-19. This table comes from immunoSEQ multiplex PCR, and its TCRdb copy is limited to in-frame clones, with some not included. The sample includes almost 500,000 clones, 75% to 90% of them seen just once. Sequences were obtained from PBMCs or T cells enriched from blood (not recorded which). Receptor source: a woman aged 55-75 years who had recovered from COVID-19.

The V call is TRBV19, the J call TRBJ1-5; tentative D call: TRBD1 (6 bases). This CDR3 spans 13 amino acids. Germline lookup yields CDR1 LNHDA and CDR2 SQIVND (reference sequence). V was pared by 9 bases and J by 10 bases, with 19 bases between. The CDR3 region is CASRDTSVFPQHF. The DNA of the CDR3 is TGTGCCAGCCGGGACACCAGCGTATTCCCCCAGCATTTT.

The gene calls are TRBV27 and TRBJ2-4, with D tentatively TRBD2 (6 bases). The V and J ends lost 5 bases and 4 bases respectively, with 21 bases between them. Germline assignment: CDR1 MNHEY and CDR2 SMNVEV (reference sequence). The CDR3 has 17 amino acids. As DNA, the CDR3 is TGTGCCAGCAGTCAATTCGGCCGTTTCGGAGGGAAAAACATTCAGTACTTC. Protein product: CASSQFGRFGGKNIQYF.

The CDR3 nucleotides read TGTGCCAGCAGTGACGACAGGGAATCACCCCTCCACTTT. Translation: CASSDDRESPLHF. The V and J genes are TRBV6-4 and TRBJ1-6, with 7 bases aligning to TRBD1. Looked up from germline, CDR1 is MRHNA and CDR2 is SNTAGT. This CDR3 has 13 residues. J gave up 10 bases and V 2 bases, and 2 bases lay outside the gene matches.

The chain combines TRBV29-1 with TRBJ2-2, with D perhaps TRBD1 (6 bases). The V gene's germline CDR1 is SQVTM and CDR2 ANQGSEA. Deletions cut 7 bases from V and 3 bases from J, with 15 bases between. CDR3 length equals 14 residues. The CDR3 protein is CSALTGPYTGELFF. The CDR3 DNA reads as TGCAGCGCCTTAACAGGGCCTTACACCGGGGAGCTGTTTTTT.

In this sample, this clone turned up once. The V gene is TRBV15, the J gene TRBJ2-7, with D possibly TRBD1 on 5 matching bases. With 0 bases removed from V and 1 base from J, the gap between germline ends came to 7 bases. Germline-derived CDR1 and CDR2 are LNHNV and YYDKDF (reference sequence). The CDR3 is 14 amino acids. This CDR3 reads CATSRDRTSYEQYF. As DNA, the CDR3 is TGTGCCACCAGCAGAGATCGGACATCCTACGAGCAGTACTTC.

The V gene is TRBV30, the J gene TRBJ1-4; no firm D call. The V end lost 5 bases, the J end lost 0 bases, and 7 bases lay between the germline ends. The germline gives CDR1 GTSNPN, CDR2 SVGIG (reference sequence). This CDR3 comprises 13 residues. The CDR3, as DNA: TGTGCCTGGGCAGAGGCAACTAATGAAAAACTGTTTTTT. As protein: CAWAEATNEKLFF.

This clone was seen a few times. The rearrangement joins TRBV27 to TRBJ1-4, with 7 bases identical to TRBD1. The CDR3 is made up of 15 amino acids. Trimming took 6 bases from V and 3 from J; bases not matched to a gene: 7. CDR1 and CDR2 from the germline V gene are MNHEY and SMNVEV (reference sequence). In DNA, the CDR3 is TGTGCCAGCAGGGGACAGATCCTACCTAATGAAAAACTGTTTTTT. It translates to CASRGQILPNEKLFF.

As regards this clone: Other DNA sequences in this specimen translate into the identical CDR3. The chain couples TRBV27 to TRBJ1-1; possibly TRBD1 for D (5 bases). Germline V gene sequence: CDR1 MNHEY, CDR2 SMNVEV (reference sequence). The CDR3 contains 13 residues. V dropped 4 bases and J dropped 3 bases, with 9 bases sitting between them. The DNA for the CDR3 is TGTGCCAGCAGTTCCACAGGCTACACTGAAGCTTTCTTT. Translated, it gives CASSSTGYTEAFF.

The chain joins TRBV6-1 to TRBJ1-1, with D unresolved. Trimming removed 1 base at V and 5 bases at J, with 11 bases between. The germline CDR1 and CDR2 sequences are MNHNS and SASEGT. The CDR3 length is 14 residues. The CDR3 protein is CASSEVTVMTEAFF. CDR3 DNA sequence: TGTGCCAGCAGTGAAGTTACGGTGATGACTGAAGCTTTCTTT.

The chain joins TRBV19 to TRBJ1-1; no reliable D call. This CDR3 contains 14 residues. The germline V and J ends were trimmed by 6 bases and 3 bases, with 14 bases remaining between them. The germline V gene encodes CDR1 LNHDA and CDR2 SQIVND (reference sequence). Here the CDR3 DNA reads TGTGCCAGTAGACTCACCGGGGTATACACTGAAGCTTTCTTT. This sequence encodes CASRLTGVYTEAFF.

The gene calls are TRBV24-1 and TRBJ2-3; 14 nucleotides line up with TRBD2. There are 15 residues in the CDR3. V gave up 6 bases and J gave up 5 bases; unmatched junction bases: 3. Germline assignment: CDR1 KGHDR and CDR2 SFDVKD. The DNA for the CDR3 is TGTGCCACCAGTTTGACTAGCGGGAGGGGAGATACGCAGTATTTT. Encoded protein: CATSLTSGRGDTQYF.

J is TRBJ2-1 and V is TRBV7-8; 8 nucleotides line up with TRBD2. Trimming took 3 bases from V and 6 from J; bases not matched to a gene: 7. Germline assignment: CDR1 SGHVS and CDR2 FQNEAQ. The CDR3 is made up of 15 amino acids. CDR3 region: CASSLEAGAFNEQFF. The CDR3 DNA follows: TGTGCCAGCAGCTTGGAAGCGGGGGCCTTCAATGAGCAGTTCTTC. The entire variable domain, with the rest obtained from reference TRBV7-8 and TRBJ2-1, is as follows: GAGVSQSPRYKVAKRGQDVALRCDPISGHVSLFWYQQALGQGPEFLTYFQNEAQLDKSGLPSDRFFAERPEGSVSTLKIQRTQQEDSAVYLCASSLEAGAFNEQFFGPGTRLTVL.

This chain connects TRBV1 to TRBJ2-5; no DNA check was done on the table's D call, TRBD2. TRBV1 constitutes a pseudogene. The CDR3 is made up of 19 amino acids. Here the CDR3 DNA reads TGCACCAGCAGCCAAGATCGGGGGGAAGAGGTGCGCCACCAAGAGACCCAGTACTTC. This sequence encodes CTSSQDRGEEVRHQETQYF.

V usage is TRBV5-6 and J usage is TRBJ1-3; no clear D. Trimming cost V 0 bases and J 0 bases, with 10 bases left between them. Germline CDR1 is SGHDT and CDR2 is YYEEEE. The CDR3 totals 16 residues. The CDR3 sequence: CASSLGRRISGNTIYF. The DNA for the CDR3 is TGTGCCAGCAGCTTGGGCCGGCGGATCTCTGGAAACACCATATATTTT.

This chain uses TRBV2 with TRBJ2-3; TRBD1 aligns across 7 bases. V was clipped by 0 bases and J by 2 bases; unmatched bases: 5. CDR1 is SNHLY and CDR2 is FYNNEI in the germline V gene. The CDR3 is 16 residues long. The CDR3 reads CASSEAGDSYTDTQYF. The CDR3 coding sequence is TGTGCCAGCAGTGAAGCGGGGGACAGTTACACAGATACGCAGTATTTT.

This clone was seen a few times. This chain links TRBV28 with TRBJ1-6, with 7 bases that match TRBD1. The junction had 7 bases not matched to a gene; V was cut back by 4 bases and J by 7 bases. This CDR3 has 15 amino acids. Germline values: CDR1 MDHEN, CDR2 SYDVKM. In DNA form, the CDR3 reads TGTGCCAGCAGTTCATCGGGACAGTACAATTCACCCCTCCACTTT. Amino acids: CASSSSGQYNSPLHF.

The CDR3 loop is CASTTSRDWAKNIQYF. The CDR3 coding sequence is TGTGCCAGTACCACTTCCAGGGACTGGGCCAAAAACATTCAGTACTTC. J is TRBJ2-4 and V is TRBV19, with D possibly matching TRBD2 (6 bases). Germline V gene lookup returns CDR1 LNHDA and CDR2 SQIVND (reference sequence). The V gene lost 7 bases and the J gene lost 1 base, with 17 bases spanning the gap. This CDR3 spans 16 amino acids.

This clone was recorded once. The chain joins TRBV4-1 to TRBJ2-7; 11 bases are shared with TRBD1. The CDR3 runs to 16 residues. The V and J ends lost 3 bases and 8 bases, in that order; junction bases with no gene match: 12. The germline CDR1 and CDR2 sequences are MGHRA and YSYEKL. CDR3 sequence: CASSQGSRDRGYQQYF. The DNA for the CDR3 is TGCGCCAGCAGCCAGGGAAGCCGGGACAGGGGGTACCAGCAGTACTTC.

To note about this clone: One junction end does not reproduce the germline sequence, and a read error may be involved. The J gene is TRBJ2-1, the V gene TRBV5-5; 11 bases align to TRBD2. This CDR3 is built from 12 residues. CDR1 and CDR2 (germline): SGHKS, YYEKEE (reference sequence). CDR3 sequence (DNA): TGTGCCAGCAGCTTGGTAGCGGGGGGGCCGGTCTTC. Protein product: CASSLVAGGPVF.

The rearrangement links TRBV4-1 to TRBJ1-2; 7 bases are shared with TRBD1. This CDR3 comprises 15 residues. Germline-derived CDR1 and CDR2 are MGHRA and YSYEKL. Trimming took 2 bases from V and 4 from J; bases not matched to a gene: 7. The CDR3 nucleotides read TGCGCCAGCAGCCAACCCACAGGGGAGGTCTATGGCTACACCTTC. Translated, it gives CASSQPTGEVYGYTF.

In its sample, this clone was seen a few times. This chain joins TRBV10-1 and TRBJ2-2; 9 bases are shared with TRBD2. CDR3 length: 14 residues. Germline CDR1 reads WNHNN; CDR2 reads SYGVQD (reference sequence). The junction had 4 bases not matched to a gene; V was cut back by 10 bases and J by 1 base. This chain's CDR3 is CATRLAENTGELFF. The DNA for the CDR3 is TGCGCCACCCGACTAGCGGAGAACACCGGGGAGCTGTTTTTT.

J is TRBJ1-1 and V is TRBV12-5, with a tentative D call TRBD1 (5 bases). The CDR3 consists of 13 residues. Looked up from germline, CDR1 is LGHNT and CDR2 is FRNRAP. Trimming pared 2 bases from V and 4 bases from J, leaving 8 bases between. The CDR3: CASGLRTGTEAFF. The CDR3 nucleotides are TGTGCTAGTGGTTTGCGAACAGGCACTGAAGCTTTCTTT.

The V and J genes are TRBV29-1 and TRBJ2-5, with a tentative D call TRBD2 (7 bases). Germline CDR1 and CDR2: SQVTM and ANQGSEA. The CDR3 runs to 13 residues. CDR3 DNA sequence: TGCGGGATCGAGGGGGGGCCAAGAGAGACCCAGTACTTC. Residues: CGIEGGPRETQYF. Looking up the rest from reference TRBV29-1 and TRBJ2-5 gives the full variable domain: SAVISQKPSRDICQRGTSLTIQCQVDSQVTMMFWYRQQPGQSLTLIATANQGSEATYESGFVIDKFPISRPNLTFSTLTVSNMSPEDSSIYLCGIEGGPRETQYFGPGTRLLVL.

The rearrangement uses TRBV19 and TRBJ1-1; possible D gene TRBD1, 5 bases. The CDR3 runs 14 residues. Trimming removed 5 bases at V and 1 base at J, with 11 bases between. Per germline, CDR1 LNHDA and CDR2 SQIVND (reference sequence). The CDR3 region is CASSLSRANTEAFF. CDR3 bases: TGTGCCAGTAGTTTATCCAGGGCGAACACTGAAGCTTTCTTT.

The genes are TRBV19 and TRBJ1-5; possible D gene TRBD1, 6 bases. Germline V lookup: CDR1 LNHDA, CDR2 SQIVND (reference sequence). The length of the CDR3 is 15 residues. V shed 7 bases and J shed 3 bases, with 16 bases lying between them. The CDR3 DNA sequence: TGTGCCAGTACCGATCGACAGGTTTACAATCAGCCCCAGCATTTT. It encodes CASTDRQVYNQPQHF.

This clone was recorded a few times. V and J are TRBV3-1 (or the pseudogene TRBV3-2) and TRBJ1-3; tentatively, D is TRBD1 (5 bases). There are 16 residues in the CDR3. Germline lookup yields CDR1 LGHDT and CDR2 YNNKEL (reference sequence). V lost 1 base to trimming and J lost 1 base, with 11 bases between them. CDR3 loop: CASSQATGLSGNTIYF. In DNA, the CDR3 is TGTGCCAGCAGCCAAGCCACAGGTCTTTCTGGAAACACCATATATTTT.

The rearrangement uses TRBV11-2 and TRBJ2-7; TRBD1 might be the D (5 bases). CDR1 SGHAT and CDR2 FQNNGV come from the germline V gene. The V gene lost 2 bases and the J gene lost 0 bases, with 14 bases spanning the gap. The CDR3 contains 16 residues. Here the CDR3 reads CASSLQGTLSSYEQYF. Written as DNA, the CDR3 is TGTGCCAGCAGCTTACAGGGTACGTTAAGCTCCTACGAGCAGTACTTC.